These T cell receptor beta chains were read from a single sample in a study of blood T cell repertoires in COVID-19. Produced via immunoSEQ multiplex PCR; TCRdb's table is partial and in-frame only. Of some 100,000 clones in the sample, 70% to 90% are singletons; the top ten hold around 2%. What was sequenced was peripheral blood. These receptors all stem from a man aged 45-65 years with COVID-19, enrolled during active disease. Each CDR3 is given with its conserved first and last residue. The D gene is left open where the match is weak. The listing skips clone size in some rows; elsewhere it reads once, few, many or a size class.

size: -; D: TRBD2; J: TRBJ2-2; V: TRBV9; CDR3: CASTYGTSDTGELFF; DNA: TGTGCCAGCACCTACGGGACTAGCGACACCGGGGAGCTGTTTTTT
size: -; D: TRBD2; J: TRBJ2-7; V: TRBV5-1; CDR3: CASSLGTSGVYEQYF; DNA: TGCGCCAGCAGCTTGGGGACTAGCGGGGTCTACGAGCAGTACTTC
size: -; D: -; J: TRBJ2-5; V: TRBV4-2; CDR3: CASSQDRSTETQYF; DNA: TGTGCCAGCAGCCAAGATCGTAGCACCGAGACCCAGTACTTC
size: -; D: -; J: TRBJ2-5; V: TRBV9; CDR3: CASSVYSQETQYF; DNA: TGTGCCAGCAGCGTATACTCACAAGAGACCCAGTACTTC
size: -; D: TRBD2; J: TRBJ2-1; V: TRBV6-5; CDR3: CASTGTSFPYNEQFF; DNA: TGTGCCAGCACCGGGACTAGTTTTCCCTACAATGAGCAGTTCTTC
size: -; D: -; J: TRBJ1-1; V: TRBV14; CDR3: CASSQFEAPGTEAFF; DNA: TGTGCCAGCAGCCAATTTGAGGCTCCGGGGACTGAAGCTTTCTTT
size: -; D: TRBD2; J: TRBJ2-3; V: TRBV7-2; CDR3: CASSSRTSGGKDTQYF; DNA: TGTGCCAGCAGCTCGAGGACTAGCGGAGGGAAGGATACGCAGTATTTT
size: -; D: -; J: TRBJ2-1; V: TRBV7-3; CDR3: CASSLNRDNEQFF; DNA: TGTGCCAGCAGCTTAAACAGGGACAATGAGCAGTTCTTC
size: once; D: TRBD1; J: TRBJ2-1; V: TRBV7-6; CDR3: CASSGSFRDRGIFDEQFF; DNA: TGTGCCAGCAGCGGAAGTTTCCGGGACAGGGGAATTTTCGATGAGCAGTTCTTC
size: -; D: -; J: TRBJ1-2; V: TRBV27; CDR3: CASSRQVNSMEGYTF; DNA: TGTGCCAGCAGTCGACAGGTGAACTCGATGGAAGGCTACACCTTC
size: -; D: TRBD1; J: TRBJ1-5; V: TRBV30; CDR3: CAWSVGGAQPQHF; DNA: TGTGCCTGGAGTGTAGGGGGCGCCCAGCCCCAGCATTTT
size: once; D: -; J: TRBJ1-2; V: TRBV6-5; CDR3: CASRVEAPAPYGYTF; DNA: TGTGCCAGCAGGGTTGAGGCACCGGCCCCCTATGGCTACACCTTC
size: -; D: -; J: TRBJ1-6; V: TRBV9; CDR3: CASSPRVGDSNSPLHF; DNA: TGTGCCAGCAGCCCCAGGGTGGGGGACTCTAATTCACCCCTCCACTTT
size: -; D: -; J: TRBJ2-3; V: TRBV5-1; CDR3: CASSLTSTGRGTDTQYF; DNA: TGCGCCAGCAGCTTGACGTCTACAGGCAGGGGCACAGATACGCAGTATTTT
size: -; D: TRBD1; J: TRBJ1-2; V: TRBV5-6; CDR3: CASSLRDRGRLTRDYTF; DNA: TGTGCCAGCAGCCTCCGGGACAGGGGCAGACTAACTAGAGACTACACCTTC
size: -; D: TRBD2; J: TRBJ2-7; V: TRBV6-5; CDR3: CATSGGGYEQYF; DNA: TGTGCCACAAGCGGGGGGGGTTACGAGCAGTACTTC
size: -; D: TRBD2; J: TRBJ2-2; V: TRBV6-4; CDR3: CASSDTPLAGMGELFF; DNA: TGTGCCAGCAGTGACACCCCACTAGCGGGGATGGGGGAGCTGTTTTTT
size: -; D: TRBD1; J: TRBJ1-5; V: TRBV3-1/TRBV3-2; CDR3: CASSQGQGLDQPQHF; DNA: TGTGCCAGCAGCCAAGGACAGGGGCTCGATCAGCCCCAGCATTTT
size: -; D: -; J: TRBJ2-3; V: TRBV7-3; CDR3: CASSSGVQDTQYF; DNA: TGTGCCAGCAGCTCGGGGGTCCAAGATACGCAGTATTTT
size: -; D: -; J: TRBJ2-7; V: TRBV27; CDR3: CASSFGYTYEQYF; DNA: TGTGCCAGCAGTTTCGGGTATACCTACGAGCAGTACTTC
size: few; D: -; J: TRBJ2-3; V: TRBV6-4; CDR3: CASSDGGAGDTQYF; DNA: TGTGCCAGCAGTGACGGGGGGGCCGGAGATACGCAGTATTTT
size: -; D: TRBD2; J: TRBJ2-5; V: TRBV7-7; CDR3: CASSSSGGFQETQYF; DNA: TGTGCTAGCAGCTCCTCGGGGGGATTCCAAGAGACCCAGTACTTC
size: -; D: -; J: TRBJ1-1; V: TRBV12-3/TRBV12-4; CDR3: CASSLERNTEAFF; DNA: TGTGCCAGCAGTTTAGAGAGAAACACTGAAGCTTTCTTT
size: -; D: -; J: TRBJ1-4; V: TRBV14; CDR3: CASSQGREEEKLFF; DNA: TGTGCCAGCAGCCAAGGCAGGGAGGAAGAAAAACTGTTTTTT
size: -; D: TRBD1; J: TRBJ1-4; V: TRBV7-9; CDR3: CASTNSRQGPNEKLFF; DNA: TGTGCCAGCACCAATTCCAGACAGGGCCCTAATGAAAAACTGTTTTTT
size: -; D: -; J: TRBJ1-4; V: TRBV5-1; CDR3: CASSLGAGNEKLFF; DNA: TGCGCCAGCAGCTTGGGCGCCGGGAATGAAAAACTGTTTTTT
size: -; D: -; J: TRBJ1-6; V: TRBV11-2; CDR3: CASSPQGYVASPLHF; DNA: TGTGCCAGCAGCCCACAGGGTTATGTGGCTTCACCCCTCCACTTT
size: -; D: TRBD1; J: TRBJ1-1; V: TRBV18; CDR3: CASSPGQGTGAFF; DNA: TGTGCCAGCTCACCAGGGCAGGGGACAGGAGCTTTCTTT
size: -; D: -; J: TRBJ1-1; V: TRBV12-3/TRBV12-4; CDR3: CASSYNTAEAFF; DNA: TGTGCCAGCAGTTATAATACGGCTGAAGCTTTCTTT
size: -; D: -; J: TRBJ1-5; V: TRBV5-1; CDR3: CASSLRPGGEQPQHF; DNA: TGCGCCAGCAGCCTACGTCCTGGGGGGGAGCAGCCCCAGCATTTT
size: once; D: -; J: TRBJ2-3; V: TRBV27; CDR3: CASHKGWGDTQYF; DNA: TGTGCCAGCCACAAGGGGTGGGGAGATACGCAGTATTTT
size: few; D: TRBD1; J: TRBJ1-2; V: TRBV7-9; CDR3: CASSRGQAIYGYTF; DNA: TGTGCCAGCAGCAGGGGACAGGCGATATATGGCTACACCTTC
size: once; D: TRBD1; J: TRBJ1-2; V: TRBV15; CDR3: CATSRVEDRARGYGYTF; DNA: TGTGCCACCAGCAGAGTTGAGGACAGGGCTAGAGGATATGGCTACACCTTC
size: once; D: TRBD1; J: TRBJ1-5; V: TRBV6-1; CDR3: CASSGPGQGSNQPQHF; DNA: TGTGCCAGCAGTGGACCCGGACAGGGGAGCAATCAGCCCCAGCATTTT
size: -; D: TRBD2; J: TRBJ2-1; V: TRBV3-1/TRBV3-2; CDR3: CASSPGLGDNEQFF; DNA: TGTGCCAGCAGCCCCGGACTAGGGGACAATGAGCAGTTCTTC
size: -; D: -; J: TRBJ1-2; V: TRBV19; CDR3: CASSMVTSNGYTF; DNA: TGTGCCAGTAGTATGGTCACATCGAATGGCTACACCTTC
size: -; D: TRBD1; J: TRBJ1-1; V: TRBV10-3; CDR3: CAIRGTDTEAFF; DNA: TGTGCCATCAGGGGGACAGACACTGAAGCTTTCTTT